One and the same sample provided the 28 T cell receptor beta chains below, sequenced in a study of T cells in narcolepsy. Here immunoSEQ multiplex PCR was the method, and the copy in TCRdb shows in-frame clones only, minus some. There are around 22,000 clones in the sample; about 80% occur only once, and 4% to 5% lies in the top ten. Sample: memory (CD45RA-) CD4+ T cells from blood. These receptor sequences come from a human donor in good health.

This clone was seen once. The V gene is TRBV7-8, the J gene TRBJ2-1, with 9 nucleotides matching TRBD2. This CDR3 is built from 18 residues. V trimming: 1 base; J trimming: 1 base; junction bases outside the gene matches: 8. CDR1 is SGHVS and CDR2 is FQNEAQ in the germline V gene. The chain's CDR3 is CASSLGHGSGGSYNEQFF. DNA for the CDR3: TGTGCCAGCAGCTTAGGCCACGGGAGCGGGGGGTCCTACAATGAGCAGTTCTTC.

The genes are TRBV6-5 and TRBJ1-2; 7 nucleotides align to TRBD1. CDR1 and CDR2 from the germline V gene are MNHEY and SVGAGI. This CDR3 is built from 14 residues. V lost 8 bases to trimming and J lost 6 bases; unmatched junction nucleotides: 12. This chain's CDR3 is CASLYRGLGDGYTF. CDR3 DNA: TGTGCCAGCCTATACAGGGGATTAGGAGATGGCTACACCTTC.

CDR3 sequence (DNA): TGCGCCAGCAGCTTGGCCGACAGATACACTGAAGCTTTCTTT. Translating it yields CASSLADRYTEAFF. This chain uses TRBV5-1 with TRBJ1-1; TRBD1 might be the D (5 bases). The V end lost 0 bases, the J end lost 3 bases, and 9 bases lay between the germline ends. CDR1 is SGHRS and CDR2 is YFSETQ in the germline V gene. The CDR3 contains 14 residues.

The rearrangement joins TRBV2 to TRBJ2-3; D uncertain. V lost 8 bases and J lost 0, with 9 bases in between. Germline V gene data show CDR1 as SNHLY and CDR2 as FYNNEI. The CDR3 is 13 residues long. CDR3 region: CASSTGSTDTQYF. The CDR3 DNA is TGTGCCAGCTCCACCGGCAGCACAGATACGCAGTATTTT.

The chain has TRBV9 and TRBJ2-7; perhaps TRBD2 as D (6 bases). V was shortened by 2 bases and J by 1 base, with 13 bases between the two germline ends. CDR3 length: 15 residues. Looked up from germline, CDR1 is SGDLS and CDR2 is YYNGEE. CDR3 bases: TGTGCCAGCAGCGTCTCGGGGGAGCCTTCCTACGAGCAGTACTTC. Encoded protein: CASSVSGEPSYEQYF.

The chain joins TRBV14 to TRBJ2-7; the D gene is possibly TRBD1 (6 bases). Trimming pared 0 bases from V and 8 bases from J, leaving 14 bases between. The CDR3 totals 14 residues. The germline gives CDR1 SGHDN, CDR2 FVKESK. CDR3 sequence reads: CASSQDRTTGKQYF. The CDR3 DNA reads as TGTGCCAGCAGCCAAGATCGAACAACAGGGAAGCAGTACTTC.

This chain links TRBV5-6 with TRBJ1-4; D uncertain. In germline, CDR1 is SGHDT, CDR2 YYEEEE. V shed 0 bases and J shed 6 bases, with 9 bases lying between them. CDR3 length equals 14 residues. The CDR3 bases are TGTGCCAGCAGCTTGGGCTGGACCCATGAAAAACTGTTTTTT. Translation gives CASSLGWTHEKLFF. The full variable domain, rest sourced from reference TRBV5-6 and TRBJ1-4, is DAGVTQSPTHLIKTRGQQVTLRCSPKSGHDTVSWYQQALGQGPQFIFQYYEEEERQRGNFPDRFSGHQFPNYSSELNVNALLLGDSALYLCASSLGWTHEKLFFGSGTQLSVL.

This sequence joins TRBV6-1 and TRBJ2-5; 9 positions agree with TRBD1. Germline V gene sequence: CDR1 MNHNS, CDR2 SASEGT. The J segment lost 5 bases and the V segment lost 6 bases, leaving 4 bases of the junction unmatched. The CDR3 totals 13 residues. This CDR3 is CASRGTGTETQYF. CDR3 in DNA: TGTGCCAGCAGGGGGACAGGGACTGAGACCCAGTACTTC.

The rearrangement uses TRBV4-3 and TRBJ1-2, with 10 bases lining up with TRBD1. The germline CDR1 and CDR2 sequences are LGHNA and YSLEER. Trimming took 0 bases from V and 3 from J; bases not matched to a gene: 4. The CDR3 is made up of 16 amino acids. The CDR3 DNA reads TGCGCCAGCAGCCAAGATCTCGGGACAGGGGACTATGGCTACACCTTC. Residues: CASSQDLGTGDYGYTF.

The V gene is TRBV12-1, the J gene TRBJ2-5. TRBV12-1 is a pseudogene locus. There are 17 residues in the CDR3. For the CDR3, the DNA is TGTGCCAGCAGCAACCCACCGGGACCCCCTTTTGGGGAGACCCAGTACTTC. Protein product: CASSNPPGPPFGETQYF.

The rearrangement joins TRBV10-2 to TRBJ2-2; 12 nucleotides line up with TRBD2. Trimming cost V 3 bases and J 6 bases; bases outside gene matches: 8. Germline CDR1 and CDR2: WSHSY and SAAADI. The CDR3 runs 17 residues. The CDR3 is CASSEDGLAGMAGELFF. CDR3 DNA: TGCGCCAGCAGTGAAGATGGACTAGCGGGAATGGCCGGGGAGCTGTTTTTT.

This chain uses TRBV7-9 with TRBJ1-3; weak D call: TRBD1 (5 bases). With 1 base removed from V and 0 bases from J, the gap between germline ends came to 10 bases. The germline CDR1 and CDR2 sequences are SEHNR and FQNEAQ (reference sequence). The CDR3 sequence is 16 residues long. The CDR3 loop reads CASSLVLGVSGNTIYF. The CDR3 nucleotides read TGTGCCAGCAGCTTAGTATTAGGGGTCTCTGGAAACACCATATATTTT.

V usage is TRBV11-2 and J usage is TRBJ1-4; 8 bases are shared with TRBD1. Germline V lookup: CDR1 SGHAT, CDR2 FQNNGV. V was pared by 3 bases and J by 2 bases, with 2 bases of the junction left unmatched. The CDR3 covers 15 residues. CDR3 in DNA: TGTGCCAGCAGCTTCAGGACAGGGACTAATGAAAAACTGTTTTTT. This translates into CASSFRTGTNEKLFF.

The V call is TRBV7-8, the J call TRBJ2-5; 7 bases are shared with TRBD1. The CDR3 has 17 residues. Trimming removed 5 bases from V and 7 bases from J; junction bases left unmatched: 19. Germline-derived CDR1 and CDR2 are SGHVS and FQNEAQ. The CDR3 region is CASSPLLGTDALGTQYF. Here the CDR3 DNA reads TGTGCCAGCAGCCCCCTCCTCGGGACAGACGCCCTGGGGACCCAGTACTTC.

V and J are TRBV2 and TRBJ1-4; 8 nucleotides match TRBD1. CDR3 length equals 15 residues. The germline gives CDR1 SNHLY, CDR2 FYNNEI. V lost 7 bases to trimming and J lost 7 bases; unmatched junction nucleotides: 11. CDR3 protein: CASNRDRGRSEKLFF. The CDR3 region has the DNA TGTGCCAGCAATCGCGACAGGGGCAGGAGTGAAAAACTGTTTTTT.

This clone was counted between two and nine times. The chain links TRBV19 to TRBJ2-4; D is possibly TRBD1 or TRBD2 (5 bases each). From germline, CDR1 is LNHDA and CDR2 SQIVND (reference sequence). This CDR3 is built from 19 residues. Trimming took 3 bases from V and 0 from J, leaving 21 bases between them. The CDR3 loop is CASSIRDPQKALAKNIQYF. DNA of the CDR3: TGTGCCAGTAGTATCCGGGACCCACAAAAAGCGTTAGCCAAAAACATTCAGTACTTC.

The chain recombines TRBV2 with TRBJ2-2; the match to TRBD2 covers 12 bases. The V segment lost 6 bases and the J segment 6 bases; nucleotides outside the gene matches: 5. Germline loops: CDR1 SNHLY, CDR2 FYNNEI. The CDR3 loop spans 15 amino acids. CDR3 protein: CASSRLAGDPGELFF. The DNA for the CDR3 is TGTGCCAGCAGCAGACTAGCGGGGGACCCCGGGGAGCTGTTTTTT.

The chain carries TRBV2 and TRBJ1-1; D is perhaps TRBD1 (5 bases). Trimming removed 7 bases at V and 3 bases at J, with 24 bases between. The V gene's germline CDR1 is SNHLY and CDR2 FYNNEI. The CDR3 covers 17 residues. CDR3 in amino acids: CASTSRQGRHGDTEAFF. CDR3 in DNA: TGTGCCAGCACGTCCCGGCAGGGTCGTCACGGGGACACTGAAGCTTTCTTT.

This clone showed up just once. V usage is TRBV7-8 and J usage is TRBJ2-5; 10 nucleotides match TRBD1. Germline CDR1 and CDR2: SGHVS and FQNEAQ. The J segment lost 1 base and the V segment lost 6 bases, leaving 11 bases of the junction unmatched. This CDR3 region has 17 residues. The CDR3 bases are TGTGCCAGCAGGAAATCCGGGACAGGGGTATCCCAAGAGACCCAGTACTTC. Protein product: CASRKSGTGVSQETQYF.

The chain employs TRBV6-1 and TRBJ1-1; 7 bases agree with TRBD1. Germline-derived CDR1 and CDR2 are MNHNS and SASEGT. After removal of 6 bases from V and 6 bases from J, the junction contained 7 bases not matched to a gene. The CDR3 runs 13 residues. The CDR3 coding sequence is TGTGCCAGCAGGACCGACAGGGTTGCTGAAGCTTTCTTT. It is translated as CASRTDRVAEAFF.

The gene calls are TRBV6-1 and TRBJ2-5, with D uncertain. Germline V gene lookup returns CDR1 MNHNS and CDR2 SASEGT. The CDR3 contains 12 residues. The V end was cut by 3 bases, the J end by 4 bases, with 6 bases between. The CDR3 loop is CASSEYAETQYF. The CDR3 bases are TGTGCCAGCAGTGAGTATGCAGAGACCCAGTACTTC.

This chain joins TRBV15 and TRBJ2-1; D ambiguous. Germline V gene sequence: CDR1 LNHNV, CDR2 YYDKDF (reference sequence). This CDR3 region has 13 residues. V lost 0 bases, J lost 5 bases, and 5 bases lay in between. This CDR3 is CATSREPDNEQFF. The CDR3 DNA reads as TGTGCCACCAGCAGAGAACCAGACAATGAGCAGTTCTTC.

The J gene is TRBJ1-2, the V gene TRBV10-3; 8 bases agree with TRBD1. CDR3 length equals 14 residues. From germline, CDR1 is ENHRY and CDR2 SYGVKD. The trim removed 2 bases at V and 6 bases at J, leaving 5 bases unmatched. Written as DNA, the CDR3 is TGTGCCATCAGTGAGGTTACGGACAGGGATGGCTACACCTTC. Translation: CAISEVTDRDGYTF.

This chain joins TRBV5-1 and TRBJ1-1; unclear D gene. The CDR3 has 14 amino acids. V was pared by 0 bases and J by 3 bases, with 9 bases between. The germline V gene encodes CDR1 SGHRS and CDR2 YFSETQ. As DNA, the CDR3 is TGCGCCAGCAGCTTGGAAGGCCTGGACACTGAAGCTTTCTTT. This codes for CASSLEGLDTEAFF.

V and J are TRBV6-1 and TRBJ1-5; possibly TRBD1 for D (6 bases). Germline V gene lookup returns CDR1 MNHNS and CDR2 SASEGT. The CDR3 extends over 14 amino acids. V lost 1 base and J 7 bases, leaving 11 bases between the germline ends. The CDR3 region is CASSEVPGAQPQHF. The CDR3 DNA reads TGTGCCAGCAGTGAAGTCCCGGGGGCGCAGCCCCAGCATTTT.

This clone came up a few times. This chain connects TRBV5-4 to TRBJ2-3, with a weak D call TRBD2 (6 bases). V was trimmed by 0 bases and J by 5 bases, leaving 10 bases between them. Germline CDR1 SGHNT, CDR2 YYREEE (reference sequence). The CDR3 sequence is 14 residues long. Written as DNA, the CDR3 is TGTGCCAGCAGCTTGGTCGGGGGAGGAGATACGCAGTATTTT. Its protein is CASSLVGGGDTQYF.

The chain carries TRBV12-5 and TRBJ1-5; no firm D call. The CDR3 has 9 amino acids. Between the trimmed V and J ends, which lost 7 bases and 12 bases, there was a span of 7 bases. CDR1 LGHNT and CDR2 FRNRAP come from the germline V gene. In DNA form, the CDR3 reads TGTGCTAGTGTCTTATTCCAGCATTTT. It encodes CASVLFQHF.

The rearrangement uses TRBV11-2 and TRBJ2-5, with 15 positions matching TRBD2. V lost 5 bases, J lost 5 bases, and 3 bases stayed unmatched. Per germline, CDR1 SGHAT and CDR2 FQNNGV. This CDR3 has 15 amino acids. CDR3 coding DNA: TGTGCCAGCAGCACCGGGACTAGCGGGGGGGAGACCCAGTACTTC. Its translation is CASSTGTSGGETQYF.